This T cell receptor beta chain comes out of a study of blood T cell repertoires in COVID-19. Study context: Samples of COVID-19 (acute and convalescent) were obtained from the United States, Italy and Spain. The analysed material was cDNA or gDNA that came from T cells, B-cell-depleted T cells, or PBMCs.

In the authors' methods: Reference gene primer amplification gave nucleated cell count estimates. TCRdb's table, derived via immunoSEQ multiplex PCR, lists solely in-frame clones and lacks some. V and J calls and clone size are those listed in that table; D and trimming were worked out from the DNA. This table has tens of thousands of clones, about 89% appearing once. The sequence derives from a man aged 45-65 years with active or convalescent COVID-19. The sequencing input was peripheral blood.

This CDR3 reads CASSSGQGTGMNTEAFF. The CDR3 nucleotides are TGTGCCAGCTCATCGGGACAGGGGACCGGAATGAACACTGAAGCTTTCTTT. V usage is TRBV18 and J usage is TRBJ1-1, with TRBD1 matching over 10 bases. V was clipped by 5 bases and J by 0 bases; unmatched bases: 9. The CDR3 contains 17 residues. Germline V CDR1 and CDR2: KGHSH, LQKENI.